This TCR beta chain was observed in a study of T cell repertoires in cytomegalovirus infection. Study outcomes and limitations: Within the response measured ex vivo, HLA-C-restricted CMV-specific TCR beta clonotypes were dominant.

TCRdb reprocessed the reads with MiXCR, giving one entry per CDR3 protein. In the table there are about 680,000 distinct CDR3 sequences, approximately 25% of which are singletons. About this clonotype itself: The antigen is unknown. A read error may explain this, as a much larger clone is one base away.

Germline assignment: CDR1 SGHVT and CDR2 SQSDAQ. With 5 bases removed from V and 0 bases from J, the gap between germline ends came to 11 bases. The CDR3 is 14 amino acids. This chain joins TRBV7-4 and TRBJ2-7; perhaps TRBD1 as D (5 bases). The sequence came from a human donor in good health (CMV status not recorded). Some clones in this sample may be carry-over from other donors' samples. Sequenced material: CD8+ T cells from PBMCs. The CDR3 nucleotides read TGTGCCAGCAGCACACATGGGGCCTCCTACGAGCAGTACGTC. Amino acids: CASSTHGASYEQYV.